The present TCR beta chain was sequenced within a study of blood T cell repertoires in COVID-19. Authors' methods: It was from reference gene primer amplification that nucleated cell counts were estimated. Data came from immunoSEQ multiplex PCR; TCRdb stores just in-frame clones and leaves some out. The V and J calls and clone size come from that table; D and trimming were worked out from the DNA. The data show tens of thousands of clones, 75% to 90% seen once. V lost 2 bases, J lost 8 bases, and 8 bases lay in between. This CDR3 is 12 amino acids long. Germline loops: CDR1 MNHEY, CDR2 SVGEGT. This clonotype originated in a man older than 75 with acute or convalescent COVID-19. The genes are TRBV6-2 or TRBV6-3 and TRBJ2-3; a weak D match, TRBD1 (5 bases). Sample: peripheral blood. CDR3 in DNA: TGTGCCAGCAGTTACGACAGAGGTACGCAGTATTTT. Translated, it gives CASSYDRGTQYF.